The text below deals with one T cell receptor (beta chain). There are 15 residues in the CDR3. Germline-derived CDR1 and CDR2 are SEHNR and FQNEAQ (reference sequence). V lost 1 base, J lost 4 bases, and 4 bases stayed unmatched. The data originate from a study of blood T cell repertoires in COVID-19. The assay was immunoSEQ multiplex PCR, and TCRdb's table has in-frame clones only and misses some. The sample shows around 470,000 clones, 89% of them seen only once. The receptor comes from a man aged 18 to 30 with COVID-19, enrolled during active disease. The chain has TRBV7-9 and TRBJ1-5, with TRBD1 matching over 7 bases. Sequences were obtained from peripheral blood. The CDR3 nucleotides are TGTGCCAGCAGCTTAGGAGGGGGCAGGAATCAGCCCCAGCATTTT. Protein: CASSLGGGRNQPQHF.